This record covers a single T cell receptor (beta chain). These data are taken from a study of T cell changes during pregnancy in multiple sclerosis. TCRdb keeps only in-frame clones here, not all; method: immunoSEQ multiplex PCR. Counted here are 40,000 to 50,000 clones, over 85% occurring once; the ten biggest clones make up approximately 4%. Germline CDR1 SGHRS, CDR2 YFSETQ. Unmatched junction bases numbered 7, after V lost 4 bases and J lost 0 bases. This CDR3 has 16 residues. This TCR was sampled from a female donor with multiple sclerosis, enrolled in a pregnancy study. The material sequenced was CD8+ T cells from peripheral blood mononuclear cells, taken after pregnancy. The chain has TRBV5-1 and TRBJ2-3; TRBD1 matches 8 bases. The DNA for the CDR3 is TGCGCCAGCAGCGCAGCGACAGGGGCTAGCACAGATACGCAGTATTTT. This translates into CASSAATGASTDTQYF. Looking up the rest from reference TRBV5-1 and TRBJ2-3 gives the full variable domain: KAGVTQTPRYLIKTRGQQVTLSCSPISGHRSVSWYQQTPGQGLQFLFEYFSETQRNKGNFPGRFSGRQFSNSRSEMNVSTLELGDSALYLCASSAATGASTDTQYFGPGTRLTVL.